These 10 T cell receptor beta chains were all obtained from the same sample, sequenced in a study of identical twins. TCRdb reprocessed the 5' RACE reads via MiXCR and lists one record per CDR3 protein. The top ten hold approximately 3.2% of the sample, which has about 570,000 distinct CDR3 sequences, around a tenth seen once. A further study also used this sample, focusing on yellow fever vaccine responses in identical twins.

The sequenced sample was PBMCs. Source of these receptors: a woman between 18 and 30 years old in good health.

This clonotype was found many times. This sequence joins TRBV9 and TRBJ1-2; D not resolved. Germline loops: CDR1 SGDLS, CDR2 YYNGEE. V lost 4 bases to trimming and J lost 6 bases, with 16 bases between them. CDR3 length equals 14 residues. The CDR3 region has the DNA TGTGCCAGCAGCACCGACGGGATAACACATGGCTACACCTTC. Amino acid sequence: CASSTDGITHGYTF.

This chain links TRBV20-1 with TRBJ1-1; no reliable D call. With 2 bases removed from V and 0 bases from J, the gap between germline ends came to 10 bases. CDR3 size: 14 residues. Germline assignment: CDR1 DFQATT and CDR2 SNEGSKA (reference sequence). CDR3 nucleotides: TGCAGTGCTAGAATACGGACGGTGAACACTGAAGCTTTCTTT. This encodes CSARIRTVNTEAFF.

This clonotype showed up just a few times. The chain carries TRBV7-6 and TRBJ2-3; D unclear. Germline assignment: CDR1 SGHVS and CDR2 FNYEAQ. The V end lost 2 bases, the J end lost 1 base, and 10 bases lay between the germline ends. This CDR3 is 15 amino acids long. CDR3 DNA: TGTGCCAGCAGCTTAAGGGCCCTAGGCACAGATACGCAGTATTTT. Translated, it gives CASSLRALGTDTQYF.

V gene TRBV2 combines with J gene TRBJ2-7; the match to TRBD1 covers 7 bases. The CDR3 runs 14 residues. Looked up from germline, CDR1 is SNHLY and CDR2 is FYNNEI. Trimming cost V 7 bases and J 5 bases; bases outside gene matches: 11. The CDR3: CASKFQGELNEQYF. CDR3 bases: TGTGCCAGCAAATTCCAGGGGGAGCTCAACGAGCAGTACTTC.

In its sample, this clonotype was seen many times. V gene TRBV4-2 combines with J gene TRBJ1-2, with D possibly TRBD1 on 6 matching bases. The CDR3 has 13 amino acids. The ends were cut back, 4 bases at V and 4 bases at J, with 10 bases in the middle. CDR1 LGHNA and CDR2 YNFKEQ come from the germline V gene. CDR3 DNA sequence: TGTGCCAGCAGCCCCGGGACACCCTATGGCTACACCTTC. Translation: CASSPGTPYGYTF.

This clonotype was seen at least ten times. The chain is built from TRBV24-1 and TRBJ1-6; the D is unclear. V lost 4 bases, J lost 10 bases, and 10 bases lay in between. The CDR3 loop spans 13 amino acids. Germline V gene lookup returns CDR1 KGHDR and CDR2 SFDVKD. In nucleotides, the CDR3 is TGTGCCACCAGTGACGGACCGGGCTCACCCCTCCACTTT. It codes for CATSDGPGSPLHF.

This chain joins TRBV7-8 and TRBJ2-1; 14 positions match TRBD2. The CDR3 totals 18 residues. Per the germline V gene, CDR1 is SGHVS and CDR2 is FQNEAQ. The J segment lost 6 bases and the V segment lost 5 bases, leaving 12 bases of the junction unmatched. This CDR3 is CASSPRTSGGKGVNEQFF. CDR3 nucleotide sequence: TGTGCCAGCAGCCCTCGGACTAGCGGGGGGAAGGGGGTCAATGAGCAGTTCTTC.

CDR3 sequence reads: CASSPGLKQETQYF. Here the CDR3 DNA reads TGTGCCAGCAGCCCTGGACTAAAACAAGAGACCCAGTACTTC. The chain has TRBV7-9 and TRBJ2-5; possibly TRBD2 for D (6 bases). This CDR3 has 14 residues. The germline V gene has CDR1 SEHNR and CDR2 FQNEAQ (reference sequence). Trimming removed 5 bases from V and 2 bases from J, with 12 bases in between.

The chain links TRBV28 to TRBJ2-1; the D gene is possibly TRBD2 (6 bases). The CDR3 spans 17 residues. V was shortened by 6 bases and J by 5 bases, with 23 bases between the two germline ends. CDR1 is MDHEN, CDR2 SYDVKM, per germline. CDR3 sequence: CASREPLWAGGDNEQFF. Here the CDR3 DNA reads TGTGCCAGCAGAGAACCTCTCTGGGCCGGGGGAGACAATGAGCAGTTCTTC.

The chain employs TRBV2 and TRBJ2-1, with D possibly matching TRBD2 (6 bases). CDR1 and CDR2 from the germline V gene are SNHLY and FYNNEI. The CDR3 consists of 14 residues. The V end was cut by 10 bases, the J end by 2 bases, with 15 bases between. The CDR3 reads CANTAGGAYNEQFF. The CDR3 DNA sequence: TGTGCCAACACGGCTGGCGGGGCCTACAATGAGCAGTTCTTC.